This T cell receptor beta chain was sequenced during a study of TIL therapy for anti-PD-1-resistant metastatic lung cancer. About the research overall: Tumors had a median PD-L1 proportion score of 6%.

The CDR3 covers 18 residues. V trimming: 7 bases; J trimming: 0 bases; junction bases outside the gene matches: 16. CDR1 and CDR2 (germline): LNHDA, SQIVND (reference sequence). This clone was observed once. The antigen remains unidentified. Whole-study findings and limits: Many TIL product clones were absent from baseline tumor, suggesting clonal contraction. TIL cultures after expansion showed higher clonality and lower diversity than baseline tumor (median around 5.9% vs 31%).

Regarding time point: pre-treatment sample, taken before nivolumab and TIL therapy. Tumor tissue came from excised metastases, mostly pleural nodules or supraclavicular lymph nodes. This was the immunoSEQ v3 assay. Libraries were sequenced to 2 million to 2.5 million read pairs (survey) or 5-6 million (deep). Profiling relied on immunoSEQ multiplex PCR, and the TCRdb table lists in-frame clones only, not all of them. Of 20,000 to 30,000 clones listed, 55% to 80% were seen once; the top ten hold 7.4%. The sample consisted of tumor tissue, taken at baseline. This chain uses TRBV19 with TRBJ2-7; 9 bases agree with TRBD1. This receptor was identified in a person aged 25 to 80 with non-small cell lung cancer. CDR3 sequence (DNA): TGTGCCAGTACCGCCGGGACAGGGAACCCCCCAAGCTCCTACGAGCAGTACTTC. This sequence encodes CASTAGTGNPPSSYEQYF.